This record concerns one T cell receptor beta chain sequence. Authors' processing steps: Amplification with reference gene primers provided the estimates of nucleated cell counts. Sequencing was performed with immunoSEQ multiplex PCR; in TCRdb, only in-frame clones are kept and a portion is missing. D and trimming were read from the DNA, whereas the V and J calls and clone size are those reported in that table. The sample has 200,000 to 300,000 clones; 65% to 90% are singletons. This entry comes from a study of blood T cell repertoires in COVID-19. Study information: COVID-19 samples from acute and convalescent phases originated in the United States, Italy and Spain. T cells, B-cell-depleted T cells, or PBMCs supplied cDNA or gDNA.

This sequence originates from a man aged 25 to 40 with active or convalescent COVID-19. Sequencing was done on a sample of peripheral blood.

For the CDR3, the DNA is TGTGCCAGCAGCTTATTCTTCGGGGTCGGGGAGCTGTTTTTT. The encoded protein is CASSLFFGVGELFF. The rearrangement links TRBV7-8 to TRBJ2-2; maybe TRBD2 (5 bases). The length of the CDR3 is 14 residues. The germline V gene has CDR1 SGHVS and CDR2 FQNEAQ. Trimming took 2 bases from V and 7 from J, leaving 11 bases between them. Supplemented by reference TRBV7-8 and TRBJ2-2, the full variable domain reads GAGVSQSPRYKVAKRGQDVALRCDPISGHVSLFWYQQALGQGPEFLTYFQNEAQLDKSGLPSDRFFAERPEGSVSTLKIQRTQQEDSAVYLCASSLFFGVGELFFGEGSRLTVL.